The rows below give T cell receptor beta chains drawn from one sample of a study of blood T cells in healthy people across ages. TCRdb ran MiXCR on the 5' RACE reads and lists one entry per CDR3 protein. The sample shows hundreds of thousands of distinct CDR3 sequences, 40% to 45% of them seen only once. Sample: blood. The receptors derive from an elderly man in good health. CDR3s include the opening cysteine and the closing phenylalanine or tryptophan. The D gene is left open where the match is weak. Clone size is shown for a subset of rows, as once, few, many or a class of expanded clone.

>TRBD2|-|TRBJ2-4|TRBV5-5
CASSLGLAGWMNEQYF
TGTGCCAGCAGCTTGGGACTAGCGGGTTGGATGAATGAGCAGTACTTC
>-|few|TRBJ2-7|TRBV11-2
CASSLGPPGSFPYEQYF
TGTGCCAGCAGCTTAGGCCCCCCAGGGTCGTTTCCCTACGAGCAGTACTTC
>-|medium-sized|TRBJ2-4|TRBV9
CASSVGGQAQNIQYF
TGTGCCAGCAGCGTAGGGGGTCAGGCCCAAAACATTCAGTACTTC
>TRBD1|-|TRBJ2-3|TRBV6-1
CASSQNGGQGTDTQYF
TGTGCCAGCAGCCAAAATGGGGGACAGGGGACAGATACGCAGTATTTT
>TRBD1|-|TRBJ1-4|TRBV7-2
CASSGNSGGFEKLFF
TGTGCCAGCAGCGGTAACTCAGGGGGCTTCGAAAAACTGTTTTTT
>-|-|TRBJ1-2|TRBV19
CAARQGDYGYTF
TGTGCCGCGCGGCAGGGAGACTATGGCTACACCTTC
>-|-|TRBJ1-6|TRBV15
CATSSQRSNSPLHF
TGTGCCACCAGCTCACAACGGTCTAATTCACCCCTCCACTTT
>TRBD1|few|TRBJ1-4|TRBV20-1
CSARPGQGGKLFF
TGCAGTGCTAGACCCGGACAGGGAGGAAAACTGTTTTTT
>TRBD2|-|TRBJ2-1|TRBV7-6
CASSRRLAGGFYNEQFF
TGTGCCAGCAGTAGACGACTAGCGGGGGGGTTCTACAATGAGCAGTTCTTC
>-|-|TRBJ1-1|TRBV5-1
CASSSDGGRRWTEAFF
TGCGCCAGCAGCTCGGATGGGGGGCGCAGGTGGACTGAAGCTTTCTTT
>TRBD2|few|TRBJ2-3|TRBV7-2
CASSPQTTSGTDTQYF
TGTGCCAGCAGCCCACAAACGACTAGCGGTACAGATACGCAGTATTTT
>-|many|TRBJ2-3|TRBV7-3
CASSLGGSADTQYF
TGTGCCAGCAGCTTAGGAGGGAGCGCAGATACGCAGTATTTT
>-|-|TRBJ1-1|TRBV7-2
CASSRDVLGEAFF
TGTGCCAGCAGCCGGGATGTTTTGGGTGAAGCTTTCTTT
>-|-|TRBJ2-3|TRBV5-1
CASSLGGQTFTDTQYF
TGCGCCAGCAGCCTTGGTGGACAGACTTTCACAGATACGCAGTATTTT
>TRBD1|-|TRBJ2-7|TRBV11-1
CASSQNERQGAYEQYF
TGTGCCAGCAGCCAAAACGAACGACAGGGGGCTTACGAGCAGTACTTC
>TRBD1|few|TRBJ2-4|TRBV6-2/TRBV6-3
CASSPGTASRYF
TGTGCCAGCAGCCCCGGGACAGCCTCCCGGTACTTC
>-|-|TRBJ1-2|TRBV5-1
CASSLDRENYGYTF
TGCGCCAGCAGCTTGGACAGGGAGAACTATGGCTACACCTTC
>-|-|TRBJ2-1|TRBV7-2
CASSDANPNEQFF
TGTGCCAGCAGTGACGCAAATCCGAATGAGCAGTTCTTC
>TRBD2|-|TRBJ2-1|TRBV4-2
CAKRLAGVNEQFF
TGTGCCAAGAGACTAGCGGGAGTGAATGAGCAGTTCTTC
>TRBD1|-|TRBJ2-5|TRBV5-4
CASSLAVTGVGETQYF
TGTGCCAGCAGCTTGGCGGTGACAGGGGTAGGAGAGACCCAGTACTTC
>TRBD2|-|TRBJ2-4|TRBV6-1
CASSVGGALQNIQYF
TGTGCCAGCAGTGTCGGGGGGGCCCTTCAAAACATTCAGTACTTC
>-|-|TRBJ1-3|TRBV18
CASSPASHGNTIYF
TGTGCCAGCTCACCCGCGAGTCATGGAAACACCATATATTTT
>-|-|TRBJ1-5|TRBV6-2/TRBV6-3
CASLNGGLGNQPQHF
TGTGCCAGCCTTAACGGGGGTTTGGGCAATCAGCCCCAGCATTTT
>TRBD1|-|TRBJ2-3|TRBV12-3/TRBV12-4
CASSFQGVSTDTQYF
TGTGCCAGCAGTTTCCAGGGGGTGAGCACAGATACGCAGTATTTT
>TRBD2|-|TRBJ2-3|TRBV2
CASRGGLAGGPSTDTQYF
TGTGCCAGCAGAGGAGGACTAGCGGGAGGGCCTTCGACAGATACGCAGTATTTT
>-|few|TRBJ2-1|TRBV5-1
CASSQGAGPNEQFF
TGCGCCAGCAGCCAAGGGGCAGGCCCCAATGAGCAGTTCTTC
>TRBD1|-|TRBJ2-7|TRBV20-1
CSARDPRQGQNYEQYF
TGCAGTGCTAGAGATCCCCGACAGGGACAAAACTACGAGCAGTACTTC
>-|-|TRBJ2-3|TRBV5-4
CASSPRGPSTDTQYF
TGTGCCAGCAGCCCACGGGGCCCGAGCACAGATACGCAGTATTTT
>-|-|TRBJ2-4|TRBV6-2/TRBV6-3
CASSYSLDVRNEQYF
TGTGCCAGCAGTTACTCTCTGGATGTGCGCAATGAGCAGTACTTC
>TRBD2|many|TRBJ2-7|TRBV12-3/TRBV12-4
CASSFVSGGTYEQYF
TGTGCCAGCAGTTTTGTCTCGGGGGGGACCTACGAGCAGTACTTC
>-|many|TRBJ1-2|TRBV7-2
CASSLDSLNYGYTF
TGTGCCAGCAGCTTAGACAGCCTTAACTATGGCTACACCTTC
>-|few|TRBJ2-3|TRBV7-2
CASSSRSTGLTDTQYF
TGTGCCAGCAGCTCACGCTCGACAGGCCTCACAGATACGCAGTATTTT
>-|-|TRBJ1-6|TRBV5-1
CASSLGGAANSPLHF
TGCGCCAGCAGCTTGGGGGGGGCCGCGAATTCACCCCTCCACTTT
>-|-|TRBJ2-3|TRBV7-2
CASSPTGITDTQYF
TGTGCCAGCAGCCCTACAGGGATCACAGATACGCAGTATTTT
>TRBD2|-|TRBJ2-7|TRBV9
CASSVRLAGGPVEQYF
TGTGCCAGCAGCGTAAGACTAGCGGGAGGGCCCGTCGAGCAGTACTTC
>TRBD1|-|TRBJ2-5|TRBV14
CASSRRRDRLQETQYF
TGTGCCAGCAGCCGGCGCCGGGACAGGCTTCAAGAGACCCAGTACTTC
>TRBD2|-|TRBJ2-1|TRBV7-2
CASSLTSSEQFF
TGTGCCAGCAGCTTGACTAGCTCTGAGCAGTTCTTC
>-|many|TRBJ2-7|TRBV6-1
CASSAGRYEQYF
TGTGCCAGCAGCGCGGGACGATACGAGCAGTACTTC
>-|-|TRBJ2-7|TRBV4-2
CASSQVGDTYEQYF
TGTGCCAGCAGCCAAGTAGGGGATACCTACGAGCAGTACTTC
>-|few|TRBJ2-5|TRBV21-1
CASSKKEFPGLQLQETQYF
TGTGCCAGCAGCAAAAAAGAATTCCCGGGACTACAATTACAAGAGACCCAGTACTTC
>-|-|TRBJ2-7|TRBV28
CASTWAAIHTYEQYF
TGTGCCAGCACTTGGGCAGCTATCCATACCTACGAGCAGTACTTC
>-|once|TRBJ1-2|TRBV7-2
CASSDGPRRGYTF
TGTGCCAGCAGCGACGGGCCCCGACGGGGCTACACCTTC
>-|-|TRBJ2-2|TRBV7-2
CASSLKPNTGELFF
TGTGCCAGCAGCTTAAAACCTAACACCGGGGAGCTGTTTTTT
>-|many|TRBJ2-2|TRBV24-1
CATSDFAGELFF
TGTGCCACCAGTGATTTCGCCGGGGAGCTGTTTTTT
>-|-|TRBJ2-1|TRBV6-6
CASTTSDRGLGNEQFF
TGTGCCAGCACTACTAGCGACAGGGGACTCGGCAATGAGCAGTTCTTC
>TRBD2|-|TRBJ2-1|TRBV12-3/TRBV12-4
CASSPRTSGNHEQFF
TGTGCCAGCAGTCCCAGGACTAGCGGGAATCATGAGCAGTTCTTC
>TRBD1|-|TRBJ2-3|TRBV12-3/TRBV12-4
CASSSRTGSADTQYF
TGTGCCAGCAGCTCCCGGACAGGGAGCGCAGATACGCAGTATTTC
>TRBD2|-|TRBJ2-5|TRBV11-3
CASSAASGGFSEQYF
TGTGCCAGCAGCGCCGCGAGCGGGGGGTTTAGTGAGCAGTACTTC
>TRBD2|few|TRBJ2-5|TRBV7-2
CASSLAKKAGVRETQYF
TGTGCCAGCAGCTTAGCGAAAAAGGCGGGAGTTCGTGAGACCCAGTACTTC
>-|-|TRBJ2-1|TRBV19
CASYPGLAGGDEQFF
TGTGCCAGTTACCCCGGACTAGCAGGGGGCGATGAGCAGTTCTTC